A single sample gave rise to the 16 T cell receptor beta chains below, sequenced in a study of blood T cell repertoires in COVID-19. Measured with immunoSEQ multiplex PCR; TCRdb has only the in-frame clones, and not every one. The sample has 120,000 to 150,000 clones; almost 90% are singletons. Sequenced sample: peripheral blood. These receptors were taken from a man aged 45-65 years with active or convalescent COVID-19.

This clone was observed a single time. The chain joins TRBV10-1 to TRBJ2-2, with 8 nucleotides matching TRBD1. The V and J ends lost 6 bases and 5 bases, in that order; junction bases with no gene match: 5. The CDR3 extends over 14 amino acids. Per the germline V gene, CDR1 is WNHNN and CDR2 is SYGVQD (reference sequence). DNA for the CDR3: TGCGCCAGCAGGACAGGGGCTTGGACCGGGGAGCTGTTTTTT. This sequence encodes CASRTGAWTGELFF.

This clone showed up just once. The CDR3 nucleotides are TGTGCCAGCAGCGTTGACACGTCCTACGAGCAGTACTTC. Protein: CASSVDTSYEQYF. The chain couples TRBV5-6 to TRBJ2-7; D is unclear. The CDR3 has 13 residues. Trimming stripped 4 bases from V and 1 base from J, with 9 bases between. From germline, CDR1 is SGHDT and CDR2 YYEEEE.

The chain couples TRBV6-5 to TRBJ2-3, with 14 bases matching TRBD2. CDR3 size: 16 residues. Germline CDR1 and CDR2: MNHEY and SVGAGI. Germline trimming cut 4 bases from V and 4 bases from J; bases unmatched to any gene: 4. CDR3 region: CASSWGLAGDSDTQYF. The CDR3 nucleotides read TGTGCCAGCAGTTGGGGACTAGCGGGAGACTCAGATACGCAGTATTTT.

For the CDR3, the DNA is TGCAGTGCTAGTCTCCCAGGGGCCTACGAGCAGTACTTC. Its translation: CSASLPGAYEQYF. The J gene is TRBJ2-7, the V gene TRBV20-1; TRBD1 might be the D (6 bases). Germline V gene lookup returns CDR1 DFQATT and CDR2 SNEGSKA (reference sequence). The CDR3 runs 13 residues. Trimming cost V 3 bases and J 2 bases, with 11 bases left between them.

The chain carries TRBV29-1 and TRBJ1-1, with D maybe TRBD1 (5 bases). V gave up 7 bases and J gave up 4 bases, with 16 bases separating them. From germline, CDR1 is SQVTM and CDR2 ANQGSEA. The CDR3 extends over 13 amino acids. CDR3 coding DNA: TGCAGCGCCGGAAGGGCGGGGGGCACTGAAGCTTTCTTT. Translation: CSAGRAGGTEAFF.

The chain joins TRBV5-1 to TRBJ2-5; D remains unclear. V lost 4 bases and J lost 4, with 8 bases in between. Per the germline V gene, CDR1 is SGHRS and CDR2 is YFSETQ. This CDR3 spans 12 amino acids. CDR3 sequence: CASSMYRETQYF. DNA of the CDR3: TGCGCCAGCAGCATGTACAGAGAGACCCAGTACTTC.

The chain uses TRBV6-6 and TRBJ2-7; TRBD1 matches at 8 bases. The CDR3 runs 16 residues. V lost 1 base and J lost 3; bases outside the gene matches: 8. Germline CDR1 reads MNHNY; CDR2 reads SVGAGI (reference sequence). CDR3 DNA: TGTGCCAGCAGTTACTTCCGGGACAGGACTTTCTACGAGCAGTACTTC. Protein: CASSYFRDRTFYEQYF.

This chain links TRBV4-1 with TRBJ1-2; D is ambiguous. CDR1 is MGHRA, CDR2 YSYEKL, per germline. CDR3 size: 15 residues. V lost 0 bases to trimming and J lost 4 bases, with 12 bases between them. The CDR3 DNA follows: TGCGCCAGCAGCCAAGAGCGGCCGGGTATCTATGGCTACACCTTC. Translation: CASSQERPGIYGYTF.

V usage is TRBV28 and J usage is TRBJ1-5; D remains unclear. V was shortened by 3 bases and J by 2 bases, with 11 bases between the two germline ends. The CDR3 has 15 amino acids. Germline loops: CDR1 MDHEN, CDR2 SYDVKM. The CDR3 sequence: CASSLSGLGNQPQHF. The CDR3, as DNA: TGTGCCAGCAGTTTGTCGGGATTAGGCAATCAGCCCCAGCATTTT.

The J gene is TRBJ1-4, the V gene TRBV4-1; D not certain. CDR3 length equals 15 residues. Germline V gene sequence: CDR1 MGHRA, CDR2 YSYEKL. V shed 4 bases and J shed 7 bases, with 16 bases lying between them. The DNA for the CDR3 is TGCGCCAGCAGCCGGTCCGGCCCAAGGAGTGAAAAACTGTTTTTT. The encoded protein is CASSRSGPRSEKLFF.

CDR3 residues: CASSLGGVPYGYTF. CDR3 coding DNA: TGTGCCAGCAGTTTGGGGGGTGTCCCCTATGGCTACACCTTC. This chain connects TRBV28 to TRBJ1-2; TRBD1 might be the D (5 bases). CDR1 MDHEN and CDR2 SYDVKM come from the germline V gene. CDR3 size: 14 residues. With 3 bases removed from V and 4 bases from J, the gap between germline ends came to 12 bases.

In its sample, this clone was seen a few times. The chain recombines TRBV23-1 with TRBJ2-7; D is perhaps TRBD2 (7 bases). TRBV23-1 is an open reading frame, and its role is uncertain. Trimming left V 0 bases short and J 5 bases short, with 14 bases between. The CDR3 covers 15 residues. The DNA for the CDR3 is TGCGCCAGCAGTCAATCGGGGGGGCCTTCCCACGAGCAGTACTTC. Its protein product is CASSQSGGPSHEQYF.

J is TRBJ2-5 and V is TRBV24-1, with a tentative D call TRBD2 (5 bases). Between the trimmed V and J ends, which lost 5 bases and 1 base, there was a span of 7 bases. CDR3 length equals 13 residues. Germline assignment: CDR1 KGHDR and CDR2 SFDVKD. The CDR3 DNA reads as TGTGCCACCAGTGTAGGGAGCCAAGAGACCCAGTACTTC. Amino acids: CATSVGSQETQYF.

This rearrangement joins TRBV29-1 to TRBJ2-1, with D possibly being TRBD2 (5 bases). CDR3 size: 14 residues. CDR1 is SQVTM and CDR2 is ANQGSEA in the germline V gene. V was pared by 5 bases and J by 0 bases, with 11 bases between. CDR3 nucleotide sequence: TGCAGCGTTTCTGGAGGAAGCTCCTACAATGAGCAGTTCTTC. This codes for CSVSGGSSYNEQFF.

The chain joins TRBV15 to TRBJ1-1; tentative D call: TRBD1 (6 bases). V lost 4 bases and J lost 4, with 13 bases in between. The CDR3 totals 14 residues. Germline assignment: CDR1 LNHNV and CDR2 YYDKDF (reference sequence). The CDR3 protein is CATSTRGFGTEAFF. DNA of the CDR3: TGTGCCACCAGCACGAGGGGGTTCGGCACTGAAGCTTTCTTT.

The CDR3 loop is CASSAGTGSGNQPQHF. The CDR3 DNA is TGTGCCAGCAGCGCAGGGACAGGGTCGGGCAATCAGCCCCAGCATTTT. V is TRBV9 and J is TRBJ1-5, with TRBD1 identical over 9 bases. The CDR3 is 16 residues long. The V segment lost 3 bases and the J segment 2 bases; nucleotides outside the gene matches: 6. Germline CDR1 and CDR2: SGDLS and YYNGEE.